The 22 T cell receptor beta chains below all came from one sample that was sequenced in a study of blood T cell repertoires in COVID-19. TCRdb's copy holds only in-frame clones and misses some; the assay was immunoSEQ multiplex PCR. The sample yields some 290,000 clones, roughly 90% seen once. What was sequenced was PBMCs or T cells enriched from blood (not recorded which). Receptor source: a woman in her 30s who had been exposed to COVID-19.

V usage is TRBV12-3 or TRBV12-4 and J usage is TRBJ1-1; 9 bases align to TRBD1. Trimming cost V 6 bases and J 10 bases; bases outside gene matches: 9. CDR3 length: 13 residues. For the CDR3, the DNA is TGTGCCAGCAGACCAGGACAGGGGCTTAGAGCTTTCTTT. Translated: CASRPGQGLRAFF.

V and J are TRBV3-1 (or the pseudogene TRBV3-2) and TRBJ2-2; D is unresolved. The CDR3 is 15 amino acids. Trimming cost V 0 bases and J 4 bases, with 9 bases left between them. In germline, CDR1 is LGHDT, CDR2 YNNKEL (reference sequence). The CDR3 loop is CASSQEFSLTGELFF. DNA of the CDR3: TGTGCCAGCAGCCAAGAATTTAGTCTCACCGGGGAGCTGTTTTTT.

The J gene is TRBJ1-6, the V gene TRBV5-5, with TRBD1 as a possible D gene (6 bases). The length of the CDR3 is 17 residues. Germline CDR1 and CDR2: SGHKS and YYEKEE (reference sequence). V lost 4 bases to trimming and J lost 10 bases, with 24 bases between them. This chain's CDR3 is CASSPNGGVTGNSPLHF. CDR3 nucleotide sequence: TGTGCCAGCAGCCCGAACGGAGGTGTAACAGGGAACTCACCCCTCCACTTT.

CDR3 sequence: CASSLVGTGGTGNTIYF. CDR3 bases: TGTGCCAGCAGTTTAGTAGGGACAGGGGGGACTGGAAACACCATATATTTT. The chain uses TRBV27 and TRBJ1-3; TRBD1 aligns across 11 bases. Germline CDR1 reads MNHEY; CDR2 reads SMNVEV (reference sequence). The J segment lost 2 bases and the V segment lost 2 bases, leaving 5 bases of the junction unmatched. This CDR3 is 17 amino acids long.

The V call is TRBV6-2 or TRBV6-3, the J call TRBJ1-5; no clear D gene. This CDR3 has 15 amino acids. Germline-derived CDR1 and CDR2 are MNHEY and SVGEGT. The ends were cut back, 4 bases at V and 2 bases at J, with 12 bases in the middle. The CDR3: CASSWAGEGNQPQHF. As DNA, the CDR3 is TGTGCCAGCAGTTGGGCCGGGGAGGGCAATCAGCCCCAGCATTTT.

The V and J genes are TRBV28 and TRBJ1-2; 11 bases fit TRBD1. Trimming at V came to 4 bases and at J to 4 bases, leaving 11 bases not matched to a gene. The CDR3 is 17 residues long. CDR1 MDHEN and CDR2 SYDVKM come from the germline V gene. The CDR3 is CASSWGKDRGRGYGYTF. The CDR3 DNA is TGTGCCAGCAGTTGGGGAAAGGACAGGGGGCGCGGCTATGGCTACACCTTC.

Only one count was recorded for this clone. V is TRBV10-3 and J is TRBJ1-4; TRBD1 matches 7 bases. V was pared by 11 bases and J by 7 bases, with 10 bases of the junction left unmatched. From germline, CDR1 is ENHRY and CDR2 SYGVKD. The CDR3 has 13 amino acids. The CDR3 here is CASKGSGGEKLFF. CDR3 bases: TGTGCCTCAAAAGGGTCAGGGGGTGAAAAACTGTTTTTT.

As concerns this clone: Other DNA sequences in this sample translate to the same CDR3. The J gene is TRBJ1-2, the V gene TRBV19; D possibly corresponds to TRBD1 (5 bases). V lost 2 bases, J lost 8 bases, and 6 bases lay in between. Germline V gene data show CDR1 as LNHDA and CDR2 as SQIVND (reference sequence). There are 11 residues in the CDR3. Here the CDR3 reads CASSIRGGYTF. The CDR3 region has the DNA TGTGCCAGTAGTATACGGGGGGGCTACACCTTC.

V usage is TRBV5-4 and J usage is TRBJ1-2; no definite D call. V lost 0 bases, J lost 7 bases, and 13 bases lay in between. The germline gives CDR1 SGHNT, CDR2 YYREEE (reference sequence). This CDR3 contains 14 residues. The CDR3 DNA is TGTGCCAGCAGCTTGGATTACCTATTAGCTGGCTACACCTTC. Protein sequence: CASSLDYLLAGYTF.

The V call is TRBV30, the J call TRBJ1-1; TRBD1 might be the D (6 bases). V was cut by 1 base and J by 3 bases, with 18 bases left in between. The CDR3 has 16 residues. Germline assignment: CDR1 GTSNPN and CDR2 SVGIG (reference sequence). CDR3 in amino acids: CAWSAKQGRWDTEAFF. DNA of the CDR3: TGTGCCTGGAGTGCAAAACAGGGTAGGTGGGACACTGAAGCTTTCTTT.

CDR3 in DNA: TGTGCCACCAGCAGGGGCCCCAATGAGCAGTTCTTC. Its protein product is CATSRGPNEQFF. The J gene is TRBJ2-1, the V gene TRBV15; D remains ambiguous. The CDR3 totals 12 residues. Germline CDR1 and CDR2: LNHNV and YYDKDF (reference sequence). Trimming took off 3 bases at V and 6 bases at J, with 6 bases between the two ends.

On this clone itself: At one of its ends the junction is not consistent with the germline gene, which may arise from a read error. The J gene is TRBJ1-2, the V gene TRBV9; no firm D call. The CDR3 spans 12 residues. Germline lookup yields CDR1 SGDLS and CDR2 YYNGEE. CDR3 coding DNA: TGTGCCAGCAGCGGTGAGGGTCCCTCGACGCATTTC. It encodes CASSGEGPSTHF.

The CDR3 DNA follows: TGCGCCAGCAGCCATTCGGTTAGCTCCTATAATTCACCCCTCCACTTT. It encodes CASSHSVSSYNSPLHF. V is TRBV4-3 and J is TRBJ1-6; D remains ambiguous. V lost 3 bases and J 0 bases, leaving 9 bases between the germline ends. The V gene's germline CDR1 is LGHNA and CDR2 YSLEER. The CDR3 consists of 16 residues.

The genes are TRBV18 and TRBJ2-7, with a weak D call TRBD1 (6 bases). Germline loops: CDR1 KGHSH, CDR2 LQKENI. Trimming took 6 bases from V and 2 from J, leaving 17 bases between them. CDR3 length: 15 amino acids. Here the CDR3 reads CASSPPRDTTYEQYF. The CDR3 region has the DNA TGTGCCAGCTCCCCCCCCCGGGACACCACCTACGAGCAGTACTTC.

The CDR3 region is CASSPGVGSTGELFF. The DNA of the CDR3 is TGTGCCAGCAGCCCGGGGGTGGGGTCCACCGGGGAGCTGTTTTTT. The V call is TRBV5-5, the J call TRBJ2-2, with D possibly matching TRBD2 (6 bases). The CDR3 covers 15 residues. Trimming took 4 bases from V and 4 from J, leaving 14 bases between them. The germline V gene has CDR1 SGHKS and CDR2 YYEKEE (reference sequence).

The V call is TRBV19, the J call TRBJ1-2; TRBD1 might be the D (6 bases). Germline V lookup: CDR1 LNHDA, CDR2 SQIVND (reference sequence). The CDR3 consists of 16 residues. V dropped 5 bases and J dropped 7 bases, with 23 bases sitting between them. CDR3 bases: TGTGCCAGTAGTCTCCTTCGAAGGGGGATTACCACTGGCTACACCTTC. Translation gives CASSLLRRGITTGYTF.

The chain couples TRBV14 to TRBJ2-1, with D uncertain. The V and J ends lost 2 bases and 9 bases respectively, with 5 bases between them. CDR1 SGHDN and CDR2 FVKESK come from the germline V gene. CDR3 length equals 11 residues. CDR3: CASSQSLEQFF. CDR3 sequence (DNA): TGTGCCAGCAGCCAATCCCTTGAGCAGTTCTTC.

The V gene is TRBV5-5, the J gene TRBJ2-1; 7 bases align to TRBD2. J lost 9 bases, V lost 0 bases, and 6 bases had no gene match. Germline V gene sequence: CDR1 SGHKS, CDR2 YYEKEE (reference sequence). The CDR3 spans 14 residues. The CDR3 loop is CASSLERSGVEQFF. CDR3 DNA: TGTGCCAGCAGCTTGGAACGGAGCGGGGTTGAGCAGTTCTTC.

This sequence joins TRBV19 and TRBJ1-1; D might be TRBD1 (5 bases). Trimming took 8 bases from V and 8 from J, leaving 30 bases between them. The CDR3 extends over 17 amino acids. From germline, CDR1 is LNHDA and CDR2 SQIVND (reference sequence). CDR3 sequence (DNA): TGTGCCAGTGCGGGGCGGGTGCGGACTGGTGTACGTTCCGAAGCTTTCTTT. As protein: CASAGRVRTGVRSEAFF.

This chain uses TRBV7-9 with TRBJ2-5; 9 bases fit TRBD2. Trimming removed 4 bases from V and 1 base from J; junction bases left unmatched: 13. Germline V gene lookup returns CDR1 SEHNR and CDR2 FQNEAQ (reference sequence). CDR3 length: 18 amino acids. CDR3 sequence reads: CASSSALWAGGSQETQYF. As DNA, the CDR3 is TGTGCCAGCAGCTCAGCACTCTGGGCGGGGGGGAGCCAAGAGACCCAGTACTTC.

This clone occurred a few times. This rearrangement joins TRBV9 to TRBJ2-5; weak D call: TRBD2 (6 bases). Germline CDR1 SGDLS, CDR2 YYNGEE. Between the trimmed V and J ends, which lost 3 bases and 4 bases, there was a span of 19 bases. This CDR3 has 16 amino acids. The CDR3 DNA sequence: TGTGCCAGCAGCGGAGTAGGTGGCGGGGAGGTAGAGACCCAGTACTTC. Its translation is CASSGVGGGEVETQYF.

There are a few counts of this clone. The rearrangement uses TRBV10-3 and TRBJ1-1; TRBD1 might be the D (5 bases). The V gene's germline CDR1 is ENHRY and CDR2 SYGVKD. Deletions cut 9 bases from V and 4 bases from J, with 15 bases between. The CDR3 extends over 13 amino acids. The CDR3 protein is CAMGGFAGTEAFF. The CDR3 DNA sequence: TGTGCCATGGGGGGGTTTGCGGGCACTGAAGCTTTCTTT.